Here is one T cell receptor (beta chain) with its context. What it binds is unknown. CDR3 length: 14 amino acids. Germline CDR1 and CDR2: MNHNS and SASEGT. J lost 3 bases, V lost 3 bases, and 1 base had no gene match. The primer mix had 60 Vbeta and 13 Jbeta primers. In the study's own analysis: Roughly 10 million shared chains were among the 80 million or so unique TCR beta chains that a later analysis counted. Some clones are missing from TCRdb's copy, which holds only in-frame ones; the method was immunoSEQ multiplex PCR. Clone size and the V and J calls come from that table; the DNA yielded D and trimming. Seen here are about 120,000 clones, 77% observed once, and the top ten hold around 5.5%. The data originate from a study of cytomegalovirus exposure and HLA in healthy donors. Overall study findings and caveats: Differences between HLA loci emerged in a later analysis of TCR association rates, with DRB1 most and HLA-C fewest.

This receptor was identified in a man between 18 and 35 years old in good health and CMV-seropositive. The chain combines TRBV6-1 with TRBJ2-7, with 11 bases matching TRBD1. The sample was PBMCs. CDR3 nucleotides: TGTGCCAGCAGTGAGGACAGGGGGCTCTACGAGCAGTACTTC. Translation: CASSEDRGLYEQYF.